These 27 T cell receptor beta chains originate from one sample sequenced in a study of blood T cell repertoires in COVID-19. Using immunoSEQ multiplex PCR, the repertoire was profiled, and TCRdb retains in-frame clones only, with some absent. The sample records about 88,000 clones, about nine tenths being singletons. Sequencing was done on a sample of peripheral blood. The receptors were sampled from a male donor with acute or convalescent COVID-19.

The chain carries TRBV29-1 and TRBJ1-4; D perhaps matches TRBD1 (6 bases). Per germline, CDR1 SQVTM and CDR2 ANQGSEA. Trimming cost V 5 bases and J 8 bases, with 15 bases left between them. The CDR3 extends over 13 amino acids. The CDR3 sequence is CSVQNREGEKLFF. The CDR3 DNA is TGCAGCGTTCAAAACAGGGAAGGAGAAAAACTGTTTTTT.

This chain uses TRBV30 with TRBJ1-6; TRBD1 aligns across 7 bases. Trimming at V came to 6 bases and at J to 0 bases, leaving 5 bases not matched to a gene. CDR3 length equals 15 residues. Germline V lookup: CDR1 GTSNPN, CDR2 SVGIG (reference sequence). Here the CDR3 reads CACGQASSYNSPLHF. In DNA form, the CDR3 reads TGTGCCTGCGGACAGGCGAGCTCCTATAATTCACCCCTCCACTTT.

The V and J genes are TRBV6-5 and TRBJ2-3; 12 bases fit TRBD1. Trimming cost V 6 bases and J 15 bases; bases outside gene matches: 10. This CDR3 comprises 13 residues. The germline V gene encodes CDR1 MNHEY and CDR2 SVGAGI. CDR3 nucleotides: TGTGCCAGCAGGGGGACAGGGGGCCGAGAGGAATATTTT. It specifies CASRGTGGREEYF.

This chain uses TRBV27 with TRBJ2-3; a possible D gene is TRBD1 (5 bases). The germline V gene encodes CDR1 MNHEY and CDR2 SMNVEV (reference sequence). V lost 6 bases and J 2 bases, leaving 15 bases between the germline ends. The length of the CDR3 is 15 residues. CDR3 region: CASSFSLDTTDTQYF. The CDR3 DNA sequence: TGTGCCAGCAGCTTCTCCCTGGACACCACAGATACGCAGTATTTT.

The chain uses TRBV28 and TRBJ1-2; D is unclear. The CDR3 totals 12 residues. Trimming removed 5 bases at V and 3 bases at J, with 7 bases between. The V gene's germline CDR1 is MDHEN and CDR2 SYDVKM. For the CDR3, the DNA is TGTGCCAGCAGTAAGCCTGACTATGGCTACACCTTC. Its translation: CASSKPDYGYTF.

The rearrangement joins TRBV3-1 (or the pseudogene TRBV3-2) to TRBJ2-4, with D perhaps matching TRBD1 (6 bases). The CDR3 covers 16 residues. CDR1 is LGHDT and CDR2 is YNNKEL in the germline V gene (reference sequence). V lost 5 bases, J lost 4 bases, and 18 bases lay in between. As DNA, the CDR3 is TGTGCCAGCAGCTTACAGGGCCAGGCTTTGAAAAACATTCAGTACTTC. It codes for CASSLQGQALKNIQYF.

The rearrangement links TRBV6-5 to TRBJ2-3; 8 positions match TRBD2. Germline V lookup: CDR1 MNHEY, CDR2 SVGAGI. With V trimmed by 4 bases and J by 6 bases, 9 bases remained unmatched. The CDR3 covers 15 residues. The CDR3 sequence is CASSLLGGAADTQYF. The CDR3 bases are TGTGCCAGCAGTTTACTCGGGGGGGCTGCGGATACGCAGTATTTT.

The chain couples TRBV10-3 to TRBJ1-3; D remains unclear. This CDR3 has 13 amino acids. V was trimmed by 11 bases and J by 1 base, leaving 12 bases between them. Germline CDR1 reads ENHRY; CDR2 reads SYGVKD. The CDR3 coding sequence is TGTGCCGCGGCTCCGAGTTCTGGAAACACCATATATTTT. Amino acid sequence: CAAAPSSGNTIYF.

The V call is TRBV24-1, the J call TRBJ1-2; 8 nucleotides align to TRBD1. Germline V gives CDR1 KGHDR, CDR2 SFDVKD. The CDR3 sequence is 16 residues long. Unmatched junction bases numbered 10, after V lost 4 bases and J lost 4 bases. CDR3 coding DNA: TGTGCCACCAGTGAGTCAGACAGGGGACCGGCCTATGGCTACACCTTC. Translation: CATSESDRGPAYGYTF.

The genes are TRBV3-1 (or the pseudogene TRBV3-2) and TRBJ2-5; weak D call: TRBD1 (6 bases). V gave up 4 bases and J gave up 5 bases, with 17 bases separating them. The germline V gene has CDR1 LGHDT and CDR2 YNNKEL (reference sequence). The CDR3 contains 15 residues. CDR3 in amino acids: CASSRGTRNVETQYF. DNA of the CDR3: TGTGCCAGCAGCCGGGGGACAAGGAATGTTGAGACCCAGTACTTC.

This chain uses TRBV3-1 (or the pseudogene TRBV3-2) with TRBJ1-4, with a weak D call TRBD1 (6 bases). The CDR3 has 19 amino acids. The germline V and J ends were trimmed by 0 bases and 0 bases, with 17 bases remaining between them. Germline values: CDR1 LGHDT, CDR2 YNNKEL (reference sequence). The CDR3 protein is CASSQDGQRFVATNEKLFF. In nucleotides, the CDR3 is TGTGCCAGCAGCCAAGACGGACAGCGCTTCGTTGCAACTAATGAAAAACTGTTTTTT.

The chain recombines TRBV24-1 with TRBJ1-1; tentatively, D is TRBD1 (6 bases). Looked up from germline, CDR1 is KGHDR and CDR2 is SFDVKD. The CDR3 is made up of 15 amino acids. The V end lost 3 bases, the J end lost 1 base, and 11 bases lay between the germline ends. In DNA form, the CDR3 reads TGTGCCACCAGTGATACGACAGGCAAGAACACTGAAGCTTTCTTT. Protein: CATSDTTGKNTEAFF.

V and J are TRBV19 and TRBJ2-1; TRBD2 might be the D (6 bases). The V gene's germline CDR1 is LNHDA and CDR2 SQIVND (reference sequence). V shed 6 bases and J shed 1 base, with 16 bases lying between them. CDR3 size: 16 residues. In DNA, the CDR3 is TGTGCCAGTAGCCTCGGGGGAGGTGGGTCCTACAATGAGCAGTTCTTC. Amino acid sequence: CASSLGGGGSYNEQFF.

This chain uses TRBV2 with TRBJ2-7; D might be TRBD2 (5 bases). Germline CDR1 SNHLY, CDR2 FYNNEI. With 6 bases removed from V and 7 bases from J, the gap between germline ends came to 13 bases. The CDR3 runs 12 residues. The CDR3 protein is CASRSAGGEQYF. DNA of the CDR3: TGTGCCAGCAGATCTGCCGGAGGTGAGCAGTACTTC.

The chain links TRBV28 to TRBJ2-4; 8 bases are a match to TRBD2. The trim removed 7 bases at V and 7 bases at J, leaving 6 bases unmatched. The CDR3 is 13 residues long. Germline V gene data show CDR1 as MDHEN and CDR2 as SYDVKM. Here the CDR3 DNA reads TGTGCCAGCACCCGGGGGGGGGACAACATTCAGTACTTC. Protein product: CASTRGGDNIQYF.

V usage is TRBV5-1 and J usage is TRBJ2-5, with D unclear. Trimming took off 4 bases at V and 5 bases at J, with 6 bases between the two ends. The CDR3 covers 11 residues. The germline V gene encodes CDR1 SGHRS and CDR2 YFSETQ. The CDR3 DNA reads TGCGCCAGCAGCCTAGAGGAGACCCAGTACTTC. Its translation is CASSLEETQYF.

The chain couples TRBV4-1 to TRBJ1-5; 11 bases match TRBD1. Trimming removed 5 bases from V and 0 bases from J; junction bases left unmatched: 3. The CDR3 runs to 16 residues. Germline CDR1 MGHRA, CDR2 YSYEKL. CDR3 DNA sequence: TGCGCCAGCAGCGCAGGACAGGGGGCTAGCAATCAGCCCCAGCATTTT. Protein sequence: CASSAGQGASNQPQHF.

The V gene is TRBV2, the J gene TRBJ1-2; tentative D call: TRBD1 (5 bases). Germline values: CDR1 SNHLY, CDR2 FYNNEI. Trimming pared 6 bases from V and 3 bases from J, leaving 14 bases between. This CDR3 has 14 residues. The CDR3 DNA reads TGTGCCAGCAGCGCAGGGTTTAGTGACTATGGCTACACCTTC. This codes for CASSAGFSDYGYTF.

This sequence joins TRBV30 and TRBJ2-3; perhaps TRBD2 as D (5 bases). Germline-derived CDR1 and CDR2 are GTSNPN and SVGIG (reference sequence). V lost 5 bases and J lost 1, with 19 bases in between. The length of the CDR3 is 16 residues. CDR3 loop: CAWESGGFLGTDTQYF. The CDR3 DNA sequence: TGTGCCTGGGAATCCGGCGGGTTCCTAGGCACAGATACGCAGTATTTT.

The chain combines TRBV4-2 with TRBJ2-7; a weak D match, TRBD2 (5 bases). The germline V gene encodes CDR1 LGHNA and CDR2 YNFKEQ. V dropped 4 bases and J dropped 0 bases, with 13 bases sitting between them. The CDR3 loop spans 15 amino acids. The CDR3 is CASSLYSDSSYEQYF. The CDR3 nucleotides are TGTGCCAGCAGCCTATATAGCGATAGCTCCTACGAGCAGTACTTC.

This chain joins TRBV6-5 and TRBJ2-1; D not resolved. From germline, CDR1 is MNHEY and CDR2 SVGAGI. The V and J ends lost 4 bases and 3 bases respectively, with 13 bases between them. The CDR3 runs 15 residues. The CDR3 region has the DNA TGTGCCAGCAGTTCGGGTTTGACCGGCTACAATGAGCAGTTCTTC. Translated, it gives CASSSGLTGYNEQFF.

The rearrangement links TRBV14 to TRBJ2-1, with TRBD2 matching 16 bases. Germline V gene sequence: CDR1 SGHDN, CDR2 FVKESK. The CDR3 extends over 15 amino acids. Losses at the gene ends were 8 bases for V and 4 bases for J; bases not matched to a gene: 2. CDR3 DNA: TGTGCCAGCCAGGGACTAGCGGGGGGGTACAATGAGCAGTTCTTC. Encoded protein: CASQGLAGGYNEQFF. The full variable domain, in which reference TRBV14 and TRBJ2-1 provide the parts outside the CDR3, is EAGVTQFPSHSVIEKGQTVTLRCDPISGHDNLYWYRRVMGKEIKFLLHFVKESKQDESGMPNNRFLAERTGGTYSTLKVQPAELEDSGVYFCASQGLAGGYNEQFFGPGTRLTVL.

This clone was recorded once. The chain joins TRBV10-3 to TRBJ2-7, with 10 bases lining up with TRBD1. Trimming took 5 bases from V and 6 from J; bases not matched to a gene: 4. This CDR3 region has 13 residues. CDR1 and CDR2 from the germline V gene are ENHRY and SYGVKD. The CDR3 nucleotides read TGTGCCATCAGTCCGGGACAGGGGTCCGAGCAGTACTTC. As protein: CAISPGQGSEQYF.

This chain uses TRBV3-1 (or the pseudogene TRBV3-2) with TRBJ2-7; the match to TRBD2 covers 7 bases. The CDR3 covers 13 residues. CDR1 and CDR2 (germline): LGHDT, YNNKEL (reference sequence). The V gene end was trimmed by 3 bases and the J gene end by 5 bases; junction bases not matched to a gene: 4. Here the CDR3 reads CASSQRGWDEQYF. The CDR3 nucleotides read TGTGCCAGCAGCCAGCGGGGGTGGGACGAGCAGTACTTC.

Here the CDR3 DNA reads TGTGCCAGCAGGCGGCCCCCTTATAGCAATCAGCCCCAGCATTTT. This encodes CASRRPPYSNQPQHF. The V call is TRBV9, the J call TRBJ1-5, with D unresolved. Trimming took 5 bases from V and 0 from J, leaving 12 bases between them. The CDR3 has 15 amino acids. CDR1 SGDLS and CDR2 YYNGEE come from the germline V gene.

The V and J genes are TRBV6-1 and TRBJ2-1, with D hard to call. Germline V gene sequence: CDR1 MNHNS, CDR2 SASEGT. V was trimmed by 3 bases and J by 0 bases, leaving 9 bases between them. The CDR3 is 15 amino acids. The CDR3 DNA follows: TGTGCCAGCAGTGAGATCCCCAGCTCCTACAATGAGCAGTTCTTC. This sequence encodes CASSEIPSSYNEQFF.

The chain recombines TRBV19 with TRBJ2-7; TRBD1 matches at 7 bases. CDR1 is LNHDA and CDR2 is SQIVND in the germline V gene (reference sequence). This CDR3 contains 13 residues. V shed 5 bases and J 5 bases; nucleotides not matched to a gene: 6. The CDR3 reads CASSEQGTHEQYF. The CDR3 DNA is TGTGCCAGTAGTGAACAGGGGACGCACGAGCAGTACTTC.